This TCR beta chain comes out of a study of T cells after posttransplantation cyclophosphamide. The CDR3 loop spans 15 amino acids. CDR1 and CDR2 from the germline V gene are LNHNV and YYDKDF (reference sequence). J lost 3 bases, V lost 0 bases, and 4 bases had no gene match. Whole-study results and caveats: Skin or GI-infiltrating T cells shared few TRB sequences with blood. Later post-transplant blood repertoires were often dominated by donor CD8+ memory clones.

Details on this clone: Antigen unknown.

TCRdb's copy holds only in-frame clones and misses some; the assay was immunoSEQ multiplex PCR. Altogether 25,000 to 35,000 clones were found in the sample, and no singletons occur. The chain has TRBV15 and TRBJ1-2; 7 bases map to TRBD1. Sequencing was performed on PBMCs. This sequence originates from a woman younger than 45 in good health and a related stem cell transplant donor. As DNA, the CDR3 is TGTGCCACCAGCAGAGAGGAGGGGGCTTACTATGGCTACACCTTC. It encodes CATSREEGAYYGYTF.